This T cell receptor (beta chain) originates from a study of blood T cells in healthy people across ages. Peripheral blood samples of around 9.5 milliliters were drawn from each donor. Whole-study findings and limits: Without sorted subsets, naive and antigen-experienced compartments could not be conclusively compared. Per million T cells, the diversity of TCR beta decreased roughly linearly as age advanced.

It was with a sample-barcoded 5' primer and a J-beta primer mix that a second PCR of roughly 6 to 11 cycles was run. Unique molecular identifiers of 12 random nucleotides labeled each cDNA. MiXCR, applied by TCRdb to the 5' RACE reads, yields one record per CDR3 protein. The sample lists roughly 2 million distinct CDR3 sequences; around 48% were seen once. This clonotype was counted a few times. Its specificity is unknown. A much bigger clone sits one base away, suggesting this may be a read error. Material for sequencing was blood. This TCR derives from a woman between 40 and 50 years old in good health.

DNA for the CDR3: TGTGCCAGCAGCGCGCCCAACGACAGAGACGAGCAGTACTTC. This codes for CASSAPNDRDEQYF. This chain connects TRBV7-2 to TRBJ2-4; a weak D match, TRBD1 (5 bases). The assigned J gene may be wrong: the sequence end matches TRBJ2-7 better. This CDR3 is 14 amino acids long. Germline assignment: CDR1 SGHTA and CDR2 FQGNSA.